The 29 T cell receptor beta chains below all came from one sample that was sequenced in a study of blood T cell repertoires in COVID-19. The protocol was immunoSEQ multiplex PCR, while the TCRdb copy is restricted to in-frame clones and leaves out a portion. This sample yields 46,000 or so clones, of which roughly 90% are seen a single time; under 20% belongs to the top ten. Sequencing was done on a sample of peripheral blood. Receptors were obtained from an older man with active COVID-19.

The rearrangement joins TRBV9 to TRBJ2-2, with 13 bases fitting TRBD2. Germline values: CDR1 SGDLS, CDR2 YYNGEE. The CDR3 length is 14 residues. Trimming took 7 bases from V and 6 from J; bases not matched to a gene: 3. CDR3 region: CASRTSGSSGELFF. CDR3 coding DNA: TGTGCCAGCCGGACTAGCGGGAGCTCCGGGGAGCTGTTTTTT.

This chain links TRBV7-9 with TRBJ2-1, with 8 nucleotides matching TRBD2. Looked up from germline, CDR1 is SEHNR and CDR2 is FQNEAQ (reference sequence). This CDR3 region has 15 residues. J lost 9 bases, V lost 1 base, and 8 bases had no gene match. This CDR3 reads CASSLGAGDGSEQFF. In nucleotides, the CDR3 is TGTGCCAGCAGCTTAGGAGCGGGAGATGGCTCTGAGCAGTTCTTC.

In this sample, this clone turned up a few times. The chain carries TRBV19 and TRBJ2-7; 10 positions match TRBD1. This CDR3 comprises 13 residues. Germline V gene data show CDR1 as LNHDA and CDR2 as SQIVND (reference sequence). J gave up 5 bases and V 5 bases, and 3 bases lay outside the gene matches. CDR3 protein: CASSPTGGNEQYF. CDR3 coding DNA: TGTGCCAGTAGTCCGACAGGGGGCAACGAGCAGTACTTC.

The chain has TRBV29-1 and TRBJ2-7, with 8 bases matching TRBD2. The CDR3 loop spans 13 amino acids. V lost 5 bases and J lost 9; bases outside the gene matches: 12. CDR1 and CDR2 from the germline V gene are SQVTM and ANQGSEA. The CDR3 DNA is TGCAGCGTTAAGTCCGGGACTAGGGGTTGGCAGTACTTC. Translating it yields CSVKSGTRGWQYF.

This rearrangement joins TRBV4-1 to TRBJ2-7; D ambiguous. CDR1 is MGHRA and CDR2 is YSYEKL in the germline V gene. CDR3 length: 14 residues. Trimming removed 1 base from V and 1 base from J, with 8 bases in between. CDR3 region: CASSQVGRSYEQYF. The CDR3 DNA follows: TGCGCCAGCAGCCAAGTCGGTCGGTCCTACGAGCAGTACTTC.

The chain joins TRBV28 to TRBJ2-7; possibly TRBD2 for D (5 bases). Germline V gives CDR1 MDHEN, CDR2 SYDVKM. CDR3 length: 14 residues. The ends were cut back, 3 bases at V and 3 bases at J, with 12 bases in the middle. CDR3: CASSFGIGIYEQYF. The CDR3 nucleotides are TGTGCCAGCAGTTTCGGGATCGGAATCTACGAGCAGTACTTC.

This chain joins TRBV27 and TRBJ2-1, with D maybe TRBD2 (5 bases). The CDR3 extends over 15 amino acids. The V end was cut by 2 bases, the J end by 0 bases, with 8 bases between. CDR1 and CDR2 (germline): MNHEY, SMNVEV (reference sequence). The CDR3 here is CASSLRGSSYNEQFF. As DNA, the CDR3 is TGTGCCAGCAGTTTACGAGGGAGCTCCTACAATGAGCAGTTCTTC.

The chain carries TRBV7-9 and TRBJ1-6, with TRBD1 matching 11 bases. This CDR3 contains 15 residues. V was clipped by 5 bases and J by 6 bases; unmatched bases: 3. The germline V gene has CDR1 SEHNR and CDR2 FQNEAQ (reference sequence). Here the CDR3 DNA reads TGTGCCAGCAGCGGGGGGACAGGGGGTAATTCACCCCTCCACTTT. This encodes CASSGGTGGNSPLHF.

The chain's CDR3 is CAWSARTSYSNQPQHF. The CDR3 DNA follows: TGTGCCTGGAGTGCCCGGACAAGCTATAGCAATCAGCCCCAGCATTTT. The rearrangement links TRBV30 to TRBJ1-5; a weak D match, TRBD1 (5 bases). Deletions cut 1 base from V and 0 bases from J, with 13 bases between. The CDR3 extends over 16 amino acids. Germline V CDR1 and CDR2: GTSNPN, SVGIG (reference sequence).

V is TRBV28 and J is TRBJ1-2, with 10 bases matching TRBD1. The CDR3 is 17 amino acids. The V gene end was trimmed by 6 bases and the J gene end by 2 bases; junction bases not matched to a gene: 12. Germline V gives CDR1 MDHEN, CDR2 SYDVKM. The CDR3: CASRSLPGQGKNYGYTF. CDR3 DNA sequence: TGTGCCAGCAGATCGCTGCCGGGACAGGGGAAAAACTATGGCTACACCTTC.

V and J are TRBV27 and TRBJ1-6; TRBD1 matches 11 bases. Trimming cost V 2 bases and J 7 bases; bases outside gene matches: 7. Germline CDR1 reads MNHEY; CDR2 reads SMNVEV (reference sequence). CDR3 length equals 17 residues. CDR3 amino acids: CASSLGDRGTSNSPLHF. The DNA for the CDR3 is TGTGCCAGCAGTTTAGGGGACAGGGGGACCTCCAATTCACCCCTCCACTTT.

The genes are TRBV5-1 and TRBJ2-7, with 8 bases aligning to TRBD2. Germline trimming cut 4 bases from V and 0 bases from J; bases unmatched to any gene: 6. From germline, CDR1 is SGHRS and CDR2 YFSETQ. The CDR3 extends over 15 amino acids. The CDR3 sequence is CASSVRLAGSYEQYF. Written as DNA, the CDR3 is TGCGCCAGCAGCGTAAGGCTAGCGGGCTCCTACGAGCAGTACTTC.

J is TRBJ2-7 and V is TRBV4-2, with 10 positions matching TRBD1. Per the germline V gene, CDR1 is LGHNA and CDR2 is YNFKEQ. The CDR3 has 16 amino acids. The V segment lost 3 bases and the J segment 2 bases; nucleotides outside the gene matches: 7. Here the CDR3 reads CASSQARDRGAYEQYF. DNA for the CDR3: TGTGCCAGCAGCCAGGCAAGGGACAGGGGTGCCTACGAGCAGTACTTC.

The rearrangement joins TRBV27 to TRBJ2-7, with TRBD2 as a possible D gene (5 bases). CDR3 length equals 14 residues. Germline CDR1 MNHEY, CDR2 SMNVEV (reference sequence). The germline V and J ends were trimmed by 3 bases and 0 bases, with 9 bases remaining between them. The CDR3 loop is CASSFVATSYEQYF. CDR3 nucleotides: TGTGCCAGCAGTTTCGTAGCGACCTCCTACGAGCAGTACTTC.

This clone came up once. This sequence joins TRBV12-3 or TRBV12-4 and TRBJ1-6, with D perhaps matching TRBD1 (6 bases). The CDR3 is 11 amino acids. V gave up 6 bases and J gave up 14 bases, with 11 bases separating them. The CDR3 DNA reads TGTGCCAGCAGCCTGGGGGCGACCCTCCACTTT. It translates to CASSLGATLHF.

This sequence joins TRBV30 and TRBJ1-1; tentative D call: TRBD1 (6 bases). CDR3 length equals 14 residues. In germline, CDR1 is GTSNPN, CDR2 SVGIG (reference sequence). V gave up 0 bases and J gave up 3 bases, with 11 bases separating them. The CDR3 DNA follows: TGTGCCTGGAGTGTACCCAGGGGATACACTGAAGCTTTCTTT. It specifies CAWSVPRGYTEAFF.

The chain couples TRBV15 to TRBJ1-3; D might be TRBD1 (6 bases). The germline V gene has CDR1 LNHNV and CDR2 YYDKDF (reference sequence). Between the trimmed V and J ends, which lost 3 bases and 2 bases, there was a span of 14 bases. This CDR3 is built from 16 residues. CDR3 DNA sequence: TGTGCCACCAGCAGCTACACAGGGTTTGCTGGAAACACCATATATTTT. Residues: CATSSYTGFAGNTIYF.

The chain is built from TRBV4-2 and TRBJ2-5; 12 nucleotides align to TRBD2. V shed 1 base and J 2 bases; nucleotides not matched to a gene: 5. This CDR3 is built from 17 residues. The germline V gene has CDR1 LGHNA and CDR2 YNFKEQ. The CDR3 region is CASSQALGLAGQETQYF. CDR3 DNA: TGTGCCAGCAGCCAAGCCCTCGGACTAGCGGGACAAGAGACCCAGTACTTC.

The chain has TRBV27 and TRBJ1-5; no reliable D call. Germline CDR1 reads MNHEY; CDR2 reads SMNVEV (reference sequence). V lost 6 bases, J lost 7 bases, and 22 bases lay in between. The length of the CDR3 is 16 residues. The CDR3, as DNA: TGTGCCAGCAGCCCCGGTAATGGGCGCGGAGGCCAGCCCCAGCATTTT. Translation gives CASSPGNGRGGQPQHF.

This clone was counted a single time. The chain joins TRBV27 to TRBJ1-5; D is possibly TRBD1 (6 bases). The CDR3 contains 14 residues. Germline CDR1 and CDR2: MNHEY and SMNVEV (reference sequence). The V end was cut by 5 bases, the J end by 5 bases, with 13 bases between. The CDR3 DNA reads as TGTGCCAGCAGTGTTACAGGGCTCCATCAGCCCCAGCATTTT. It is translated as CASSVTGLHQPQHF.

The sample holds a few counts of this clone. V is TRBV7-6 and J is TRBJ1-5; the match to TRBD1 covers 9 bases. CDR1 is SGHVS, CDR2 FNYEAQ, per germline. V trimming: 1 base; J trimming: 8 bases; junction bases outside the gene matches: 9. The CDR3 totals 16 residues. CDR3 sequence: CASSLGGQGLVKPQHF. Written as DNA, the CDR3 is TGTGCCAGCAGCTTAGGGGGACAGGGCCTTGTCAAGCCCCAGCATTTT.

This clone was seen more than once but under ten times. The V and J genes are TRBV7-3 and TRBJ1-5, with a possible D match to TRBD1 (6 bases). With 5 bases removed from V and 4 bases from J, the gap between germline ends came to 9 bases. This CDR3 is built from 13 residues. Germline loops: CDR1 SGHTA, CDR2 FQGTGA. DNA of the CDR3: TGTGCCAGCAGCATCCAGGGGAATCAGCCCCAGCATTTT. It is translated as CASSIQGNQPQHF.

The chain recombines TRBV19 with TRBJ2-6; D perhaps matches TRBD1 (5 bases). V lost 7 bases and J lost 4, with 11 bases in between. This CDR3 spans 14 amino acids. Germline V lookup: CDR1 LNHDA, CDR2 SQIVND (reference sequence). This CDR3 reads CASTPGSGANVLTF. CDR3 nucleotide sequence: TGTGCCAGTACCCCAGGGTCCGGGGCCAACGTCCTGACTTTC.

The chain combines TRBV28 with TRBJ2-5; a possible D gene is TRBD2 (6 bases). The germline V gene encodes CDR1 MDHEN and CDR2 SYDVKM. The CDR3 runs to 15 residues. V was shortened by 2 bases and J by 7 bases, with 17 bases between the two germline ends. The CDR3 DNA follows: TGTGCCAGCAGTTTACTAGGTAGCGGTGTGGGGACCCAGTACTTC. It codes for CASSLLGSGVGTQYF.

The chain couples TRBV5-1 to TRBJ2-1, with D tentatively TRBD2 (6 bases). V shed 3 bases and J shed 2 bases, with 9 bases lying between them. The CDR3 covers 14 residues. The germline gives CDR1 SGHRS, CDR2 YFSETQ. CDR3 loop: CASSSGATYNEQFF. DNA for the CDR3: TGCGCCAGCAGCTCGGGAGCGACCTACAATGAGCAGTTCTTC.

The chain couples TRBV7-9 to TRBJ2-5; D call uncertain. Germline V gene sequence: CDR1 SEHNR, CDR2 FQNEAQ (reference sequence). This CDR3 comprises 14 residues. V was clipped by 3 bases and J by 1 base, with 9 bases between them. The CDR3 loop is CASSFEKFQETQYF. The CDR3 DNA sequence: TGTGCCAGCAGCTTCGAGAAATTCCAAGAGACCCAGTACTTC. Variable domain in full (rest from reference TRBV7-9 and TRBJ2-5): DTGVSQNPRHKITKRGQNVTFRCDPISEHNRLYWYRQTLGQGPEFLTYFQNEAQLEKSRLLSDRFSAERPKGSFSTLEIQRTEQGDSAMYLCASSFEKFQETQYFGPGTRLLVL.

The chain has TRBV18 and TRBJ2-7; 11 bases fit TRBD1. This CDR3 spans 14 amino acids. The germline gives CDR1 KGHSH, CDR2 LQKENI. J lost 4 bases, V lost 3 bases, and 2 bases had no gene match. The CDR3 DNA reads TGTGCCAGCTCACCGGACAGGGGGCAGTACGAGCAGTACTTC. Translated, it gives CASSPDRGQYEQYF.

The chain carries TRBV4-2 and TRBJ2-1, with 8 bases fitting TRBD2. Losses at the gene ends were 0 bases for V and 9 bases for J; bases not matched to a gene: 10. Germline assignment: CDR1 LGHNA and CDR2 YNFKEQ. CDR3 length: 16 amino acids. The CDR3 nucleotides are TGTGCCAGCAGCCAAGATCGGGGGGGAGGAATCCGTGAGCAGTTCTTC. Its protein product is CASSQDRGGGIREQFF.

The chain combines TRBV5-1 with TRBJ2-7; no reliable D call. CDR1 and CDR2 from the germline V gene are SGHRS and YFSETQ. Trimming pared 0 bases from V and 7 bases from J, leaving 8 bases between. The CDR3 runs 12 residues. The CDR3 DNA reads as TGCGCCAGCAGCTTGGTAGAGAGTGAGCAGTACTTC. Translating it yields CASSLVESEQYF.